This T cell receptor (beta chain) appears in the sequencing data of a study of tumor and adjacent non-tumor tissue in lung cancer. RNA was extracted from bulk tissue without any cell sorting. The normal lung tissue was taken more than 3 cm from the tumor edge. Per germline, CDR1 SGHNT and CDR2 YENEEA. The CDR3 runs to 15 residues. TCRbeta libraries were built with three rounds of nested PCR, modified from ARM-PCR. TCRdb reanalysed the multiplex PCR reads using MiXCR and keeps one entry per CDR3 protein. There are approximately 82,000 distinct CDR3 sequences in the sample; 76% occur only once, and less than 50% lies in the top ten. Remarks on this clonotype: The junction does not match germline at one end; this may be a read error.

The receptor comes from a man in his sixties or seventies with non-small cell lung cancer. The chain joins TRBV11-3 to TRBJ1-2; D remains unclear. Sequenced input: distant non-tumor lung tissue. This chain's CDR3 is CASSLEYRRTYGCTF. The CDR3 DNA reads as TGTGCCAGCAGCTTAGAATACAGACGGACCTATGGCTGCACCTTC.